The 12 T cell receptor beta chains presented below share a single source sample, sequenced in a study of human T cells and chemical hapten exposure. The time point denotes: patch test 1, 2 weeks after DPC sensitization. The treatment here: therapeutic diphenylcyclopropenone sensitization with weekly scalp DPC. TCRdb fed the RACE reads into MiXCR, producing one record per CDR3 protein. Of approximately 100,000 distinct CDR3 sequences in the sample, roughly 9.6% are singletons; the top ten hold roughly 3.3%. Sequenced here: whole blood, sampled in connection with sensitization to the hapten diphenylcyclopropenone (DPC). The source of these receptors is a woman in her thirties or forties with alopecia areata. Some clones in this sample may be carry-over from other donors' samples.

This clonotype showed up just a few times. The chain uses TRBV9 and TRBJ1-5, with D unresolved. Deletions cut 3 bases from V and 10 bases from J, with 11 bases between. CDR1 is SGDLS and CDR2 is YYNGEE in the germline V gene. This CDR3 comprises 12 residues. The CDR3 bases are TGTGCCAGCAGCGATGGGATGGGTCCCCAGCATTTT. Translation: CASSDGMGPQHF.

This clonotype has just a few counts. This chain connects TRBV20-1 to TRBJ2-5; 8 bases line up with TRBD2. The ends lost 0 bases at V and 1 base at J; junction bases unmatched: 4. CDR3 length: 15 residues. The germline V gene encodes CDR1 DFQATT and CDR2 SNEGSKA (reference sequence). CDR3 residues: CSARDWTSPQETQYF. DNA for the CDR3: TGCAGTGCTAGAGACTGGACTAGCCCCCAAGAGACCCAGTACTTC.

This clonotype was detected a few times. The genes are TRBV20-1 and TRBJ2-5; TRBD2 might be the D (6 bases). The CDR3 has 14 residues. V dropped 5 bases and J dropped 1 base, with 14 bases sitting between them. Germline lookup yields CDR1 DFQATT and CDR2 SNEGSKA (reference sequence). The CDR3 region is CSAGPGGIQETQYF. In DNA form, the CDR3 reads TGCAGTGCTGGACCCGGGGGAATCCAAGAGACCCAGTACTTC.

This clonotype came up many times. The gene calls are TRBV6-5 and TRBJ2-5; D unclear. V lost 8 bases to trimming and J lost 4 bases, with 14 bases between them. This CDR3 region has 13 residues. Germline V CDR1 and CDR2: MNHEY, SVGAGI. The CDR3 nucleotides read TGTGCCAGCCAGAACACCGTCGGAGAGACCCAGTACTTC. This codes for CASQNTVGETQYF.

This chain links TRBV3-1 with TRBJ2-3; D may be TRBD2 (5 bases). CDR1 is LGHDT and CDR2 is YNNKEL in the germline V gene (reference sequence). Trimming left V 0 bases short and J 1 base short, with 8 bases between. The CDR3 covers 15 residues. In nucleotides, the CDR3 is TGTGCCAGCAGCCAAGACAAGCGGCGCACAGATACGCAGTATTTT. It yields the protein CASSQDKRRTDTQYF.

The chain has TRBV7-2 and TRBJ1-1, with a weak D call TRBD1 (5 bases). The germline V gene has CDR1 SGHTA and CDR2 FQGNSA. V dropped 1 base and J dropped 5 bases, with 14 bases sitting between them. The CDR3 is 15 residues long. CDR3 in amino acids: CASSLDLDTRTEAFF. CDR3 nucleotide sequence: TGTGCCAGCAGCTTAGACCTGGACACGCGGACTGAAGCTTTCTTT.

This chain joins TRBV28 and TRBJ2-6; D is perhaps TRBD1 or TRBD2 (5 bases each). From germline, CDR1 is MDHEN and CDR2 SYDVKM. The length of the CDR3 is 15 residues. V dropped 5 bases and J dropped 4 bases, with 12 bases sitting between them. CDR3 amino acids: CASSGQGAGANVLTF. As DNA, the CDR3 is TGTGCCAGCAGTGGCCAGGGAGCAGGGGCCAACGTCCTGACTTTC.

This clonotype was counted many times. This sequence joins TRBV15 and TRBJ1-4; TRBD1 is a possible D gene (5 bases). The germline V gene encodes CDR1 LNHNV and CDR2 YYDKDF (reference sequence). CDR3 length: 16 residues. V was clipped by 0 bases and J by 7 bases, with 15 bases between them. CDR3: CATSRDTQARGEKLFF. CDR3 nucleotides: TGTGCCACCAGCAGAGATACGCAGGCTAGGGGTGAAAAACTGTTTTTT.

Many counts were recorded for this clonotype. The V gene is TRBV6-5, the J gene TRBJ1-6; perhaps TRBD1 as D (5 bases). The CDR3 is 16 amino acids. Germline V gene sequence: CDR1 MNHEY, CDR2 SVGAGI. Between the trimmed V and J ends, which lost 0 bases and 7 bases, there was a span of 13 bases. The DNA of the CDR3 is TGTGCCAGCAGTTACTCGATGGTGAGGGGAAATTCACCCCTCCACTTT. Translated: CASSYSMVRGNSPLHF.

In regard to this clonotype: A clone one base away is much larger, so this may be a read error. The chain joins TRBV28 to TRBJ1-5; D is unresolved. The CDR3 has 14 residues. Germline V CDR1 and CDR2: MDHEN, SYDVKM. V lost 3 bases, J lost 10 bases, and 16 bases lay in between. The CDR3 sequence is CASSLFQPDGPQHF. The CDR3 bases are TGTGCCAGCAGTTTGTTCCAGCCAGACGGTCCCCAGCATTTT.

This clonotype was detected ten times or more. The genes are TRBV6-5 and TRBJ2-3; 12 nucleotides align to TRBD2. The CDR3 covers 16 residues. The V and J ends lost 6 bases and 5 bases, in that order; junction bases with no gene match: 9. Germline CDR1 MNHEY, CDR2 SVGAGI. As DNA, the CDR3 is TGTGCCAGCAGCCGCAAGAGGACTAGCGGGATAGATACGCAGTATTTT. It specifies CASSRKRTSGIDTQYF.

This clonotype was counted ten times or more. CDR3 nucleotide sequence: TGCGCCAGCAGCCAAGAAGGGACAGGGGTTCGAGAAGCTTTCTTT. This gives the protein CASSQEGTGVREAFF. The chain has TRBV4-1 and TRBJ1-1; 10 bases are shared with TRBD1. The germline V gene has CDR1 MGHRA and CDR2 YSYEKL. V lost 0 bases to trimming and J lost 8 bases; unmatched junction nucleotides: 6. The CDR3 runs 15 residues.